A single T cell receptor (beta chain) is shown here with its context. The data stem from a study of control samples from healthy donors and cancer patients. The CDR3 is made up of 13 amino acids. Germline V gene lookup returns CDR1 SGHRS and CDR2 YFSETQ. The germline V and J ends were trimmed by 0 bases and 6 bases, with 7 bases remaining between them. Repertoires were generated with immunoSEQ multiplex PCR, while TCRdb's copy carries only in-frame clones and drops some. The sample holds 100,000 to 150,000 clones, around 92% seen once. The sequenced sample consisted of blood. V usage is TRBV5-1 and J usage is TRBJ1-5, with D uncertain. The source of this sequence is a man in his fifties in good health. The CDR3 is CASSLGYGQPQHF. The CDR3 DNA reads as TGCGCCAGCAGCTTGGGGTACGGTCAGCCCCAGCATTTT.